A single T cell receptor (beta chain) is shown here with its context. These data come from a study of blood T cell repertoires in COVID-19. Study summary: Whether acute or convalescent, the COVID-19 samples came from the United States, Italy and Spain. Sources were T cells, B-cell-depleted T cells, or PBMCs; the material itself was cDNA or gDNA.

Authors' analysis steps: The assay estimated nucleated cells by amplifying reference gene primers. Method: immunoSEQ multiplex PCR; TCRdb's copy keeps in-frame clones and lacks some. The D gene and trimming were derived from the DNA, and the V and J assignments and clone size from that table. Counted here are some 150,000 clones, approximately 80% occurring once; the ten biggest clones make up about 3%. J was trimmed by 5 bases and V by 6 bases; bases with no gene match: 10. The CDR3 runs to 15 residues. CDR1 is MNHEY and CDR2 is SMNVEV in the germline V gene (reference sequence). The TCR was taken from a woman aged 80 or over with acute or convalescent COVID-19. Sequencing was done on a sample of peripheral blood. This chain connects TRBV27 to TRBJ2-3, with 8 bases aligning to TRBD2. The CDR3 reads CASSLGGAIGDTQYF. The CDR3, as DNA: TGTGCCAGCAGCCTCGGGGGGGCCATAGGAGATACGCAGTATTTT.